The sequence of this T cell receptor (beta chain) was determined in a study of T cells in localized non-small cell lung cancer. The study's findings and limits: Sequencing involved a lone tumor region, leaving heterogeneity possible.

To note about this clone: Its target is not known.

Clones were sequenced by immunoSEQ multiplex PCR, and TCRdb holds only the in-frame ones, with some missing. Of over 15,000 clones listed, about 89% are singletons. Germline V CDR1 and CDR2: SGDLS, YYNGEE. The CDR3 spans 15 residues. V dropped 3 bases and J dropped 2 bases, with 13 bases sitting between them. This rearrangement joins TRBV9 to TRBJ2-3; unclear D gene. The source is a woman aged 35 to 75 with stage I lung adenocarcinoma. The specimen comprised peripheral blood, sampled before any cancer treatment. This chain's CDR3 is CASSDSLSPTDTQYF. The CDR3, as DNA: TGTGCCAGCAGCGACTCGCTTTCCCCCACAGATACGCAGTATTTT.